Listed below are T cell receptor beta chains from one sample, sequenced in a study of blood T cell repertoires in COVID-19. Assay: immunoSEQ multiplex PCR; the TCRdb copy retains only in-frame clones and omits some. Of 280,000 or so clones in the sample, 86% were seen once. Sequences were obtained from peripheral blood. All receptors derive from a young woman who had recovered from COVID-19. The CDR3 runs from the conserved cysteine through the conserved F or W. Fields, in order: J gene, D gene, clone size, V gene, CDR3 protein, CDR3 DNA. The D gene is left open where the match is weak. Not all rows give a size; the values are once, few, many and, for expanded clones, a class.

>TRBJ1-2|.|.|TRBV18
CASSQGGKGYTF
TGTGCCAGCTCACAGGGAGGAAAGGGCTACACCTTC
>TRBJ1-2|TRBD1|.|TRBV2
CASRATPGQGSYGYTF
TGTGCCAGCAGAGCCACACCGGGACAGGGTAGCTATGGCTACACCTTC
>TRBJ2-7|.|once|TRBV15
CATSFLQGLAYEQYF
TGTGCCACCAGCTTTCTTCAGGGGTTGGCCTACGAGCAGTACTTC
>TRBJ2-2|.|.|TRBV4-3
CASSQITYRVEPGELFF
TGCGCCAGCAGCCAAATCACTTACAGGGTGGAGCCCGGGGAGCTGTTTTTT
>TRBJ1-1|.|.|TRBV7-9
CASSLIGRVNTEAFF
TGTGCCAGCAGCTTAATCGGCAGGGTTAACACTGAAGCTTTCTTT
>TRBJ2-1|.|.|TRBV9
CASSVSGGYNEQFF
TGTGCCAGCAGCGTTAGCGGAGGGTACAATGAGCAGTTCTTC
>TRBJ2-1|TRBD2|.|TRBV14
CASSPISGLAGGRNNEQFF
TGTGCCAGCAGCCCGATTTCAGGACTAGCGGGGGGCCGGAACAATGAGCAGTTCTTC
>TRBJ2-7|.|.|TRBV7-3
CASSLFRGYEQYF
TGTGCCAGCAGCTTATTTAGAGGGTACGAGCAGTACTTC
>TRBJ1-2|.|.|TRBV14
CASSQGVVGRGYGYTF
TGTGCCAGCAGCCAGGGAGTCGTCGGCAGGGGCTATGGCTACACCTTC
>TRBJ1-2|TRBD1|.|TRBV28
CASSANRGYGYTF
TGTGCCAGCAGTGCTAACAGGGGGTATGGCTACACCTTC
>TRBJ1-5|.|.|TRBV6-5
CASMLGQNQPQHF
TGTGCCAGCATGTTGGGGCAGAATCAGCCCCAGCATTTT
>TRBJ1-1|.|.|TRBV3-1/TRBV3-2
CASSNPVEGNTEAFF
TGTGCCAGCAGCAATCCCGTAGAGGGGAACACTGAAGCTTTCTTT
>TRBJ1-1|TRBD1|once|TRBV5-8
CASSLRQGAFRTEAFF
TGTGCCAGCAGCTTACGACAGGGGGCATTTCGAACTGAAGCTTTCTTT
>TRBJ1-3|.|.|TRBV5-1
CASSPPGNRNTIYF
TGCGCCAGCAGTCCCCCGGGGAACAGAAACACCATATATTTT
>TRBJ1-4|.|.|TRBV4-3
CASSQDHVRAGHEKLFF
TGCGCCAGCAGCCAAGACCACGTCAGGGCCGGGCATGAAAAACTGTTTTTT
>TRBJ2-7|TRBD2|.|TRBV27
CASSFTSGGYEQYF
TGTGCCAGCAGTTTTACTAGCGGGGGCTACGAGCAGTACTTC
>TRBJ2-2|TRBD2|.|TRBV27
CASSPTSVNTGELFF
TGTGCCAGCAGTCCGACTAGCGTGAACACCGGGGAGCTGTTTTTT
>TRBJ1-4|TRBD1|.|TRBV29-1
CSSRTGANEKLFF
TGCAGCTCCCGGACAGGGGCCAATGAAAAACTGTTTTTT
>TRBJ1-2|TRBD1|few|TRBV6-5
CASSYDRAPYGYTF
TGTGCCAGCAGTTACGACAGGGCCCCTTATGGCTACACCTTC
>TRBJ1-1|TRBD1|.|TRBV30
CALDRGRTEAFF
TGTGCATTGGACAGGGGACGGACTGAAGCTTTCTTT
>TRBJ2-2|.|.|TRBV6-5
CASSRLPGTGELFF
TGTGCCAGCAGCCGACTACCAGGCACCGGGGAGCTGTTTTTT
>TRBJ1-1|.|.|TRBV28
CASSPMNTEAFF
TGTGCCAGCAGTCCTATGAACACTGAAGCTTTCTTT
>TRBJ2-7|.|.|TRBV7-9
CASSSTSGTFTYEQYF
TGTGCCAGCAGCAGTACTTCCGGGACTTTTACCTACGAGCAGTACTTC
>TRBJ2-7|TRBD1|.|TRBV6-5
CASSYSGQGLFEQYF
TGTGCCAGCAGTTACAGCGGACAGGGCCTTTTCGAGCAGTACTTC
>TRBJ2-1|TRBD2|.|TRBV7-9
CASSLVGLAGVWLFF
TGTGCCAGCAGCTTAGTGGGTCTAGCGGGAGTGTGGCTGTTCTTC
>TRBJ1-5|.|.|TRBV4-1
CASSQSIPGPQHF
TGCGCCAGCAGCCAATCTATCCCGGGGCCCCAGCATTTT
>TRBJ2-1|.|once|TRBV13
CASSVGFRNEQFF
TGTGCCAGCAGCGTAGGGTTTCGGAATGAGCAGTTCTTC
>TRBJ2-7|.|once|TRBV4-1
CASSQGGVYEQYF
TGCGCCAGCAGCCAAGGGGGCGTCTACGAGCAGTACTTC
>TRBJ2-7|.|few|TRBV19
CASSPAGGAYEQYF
TGTGCCAGTAGTCCGGCTGGTGGAGCCTACGAGCAGTACTTC
>TRBJ2-2|.|.|TRBV9
CASSGLRATGELFF
TGTGCCAGCAGCGGCCTTAGAGCCACCGGGGAGCTGTTTTTT
>TRBJ2-5|.|.|TRBV5-4
CASKVSADERETQYF
TGTGCCAGCAAGGTATCGGCAGACGAGAGGGAGACCCAGTACTTC
>TRBJ1-1|.|.|TRBV25-1
CASSKGVPDTEAFF
TGTGCCAGCAGTAAGGGGGTTCCGGACACTGAAGCTTTCTTT
>TRBJ1-2|.|.|TRBV28
CASSFTGTNYGYTF
TGTGCCAGCAGTTTCACGGGAACTAACTATGGCTACACCTTC
>TRBJ1-6|.|.|TRBV2
CASGGGLDSPLHF
TGTGCCAGCGGGGGGGGGCTTGATTCACCCCTCCACTTT
>TRBJ2-1|.|.|TRBV7-9
CASSLARGGYNEQFF
TGTGCCAGCAGCTTAGCGCGAGGCGGATACAATGAGCAGTTCTTC
>TRBJ2-7|TRBD1|few|TRBV28
CASSDRGRAYEQYF
TGTGCCAGCTCCGACAGGGGGCGCGCCTACGAGCAGTACTTC
>TRBJ2-7|TRBD2|.|TRBV5-4
CASTSGGAGSYEQYF
TGTGCCAGCACTAGCGGGGGGGCCGGGTCCTACGAGCAGTACTTC
>TRBJ2-7|TRBD1|.|TRBV19
CASSRDRGTFSYEQYF
TGTGCCAGTAGTAGGGACAGGGGGACTTTCTCCTACGAGCAGTACTTC
>TRBJ2-2|.|.|TRBV9
CASSYRDIQTGELFF
TGTGCCAGCAGCTACCGGGACATACAAACCGGGGAGCTGTTTTTT
>TRBJ1-6|.|.|TRBV2
CASSVQGLDSPLHF
TGTGCCAGCAGCGTCCAGGGGCTGGATTCACCCCTCCACTTT
>TRBJ2-5|TRBD2|.|TRBV7-9
CASSLVVWVASGKETQYF
TGTGCCAGCAGCTTAGTTGTATGGGTCGCTAGCGGTAAAGAGACCCAGTACTTC
>TRBJ1-5|.|.|TRBV6-5
CASRSGSVNQPQHF
TGTGCCAGCAGGTCAGGATCGGTCAATCAGCCCCAGCATTTT
>TRBJ1-5|.|.|TRBV6-1
CASSEHGNQPQHF
TGTGCCAGCAGTGAACACGGGAACCAGCCCCAGCATTTT
>TRBJ1-1|TRBD1|.|TRBV9
CASSVDNRGGLTEAFF
TGTGCCAGCAGCGTAGATAACAGGGGGGGATTGACTGAAGCTTTCTTT
>TRBJ2-7|.|.|TRBV4-3
CASSQLRGLGYEQYF
TGCGCCAGCAGCCAACTCAGGGGCTTAGGCTACGAGCAGTACTTC
>TRBJ1-1|.|.|TRBV27
CASSLTANTEAFF
TGTGCCAGCAGTTTGACAGCGAACACTGAAGCTTTCTTT
>TRBJ1-1|TRBD1|.|TRBV5-4
CASSSGTGLPEAFF
TGTGCCAGCAGTTCCGGGACAGGGTTGCCTGAAGCTTTCTTT
>TRBJ1-1|.|.|TRBV7-2
CASRLVGGTEAFF
TGTGCCAGCAGATTGGTCGGGGGAACTGAAGCTTTCTTT
>TRBJ1-1|.|.|TRBV7-8
CASSRAGTEAFF
TGTGCCAGCAGCCGGGCGGGCACTGAAGCTTTCTTT